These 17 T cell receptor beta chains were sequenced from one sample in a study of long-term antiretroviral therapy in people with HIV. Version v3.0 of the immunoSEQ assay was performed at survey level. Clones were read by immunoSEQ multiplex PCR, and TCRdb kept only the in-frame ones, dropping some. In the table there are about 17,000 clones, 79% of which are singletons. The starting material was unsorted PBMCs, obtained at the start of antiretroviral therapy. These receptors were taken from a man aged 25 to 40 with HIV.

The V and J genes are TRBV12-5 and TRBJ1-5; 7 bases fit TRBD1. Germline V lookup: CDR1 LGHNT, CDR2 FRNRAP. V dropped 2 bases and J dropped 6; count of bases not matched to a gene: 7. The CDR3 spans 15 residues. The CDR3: CASGLTRGERQPQHF. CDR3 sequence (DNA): TGTGCTAGTGGTTTGACCAGGGGGGAGCGTCAGCCCCAGCATTTT.

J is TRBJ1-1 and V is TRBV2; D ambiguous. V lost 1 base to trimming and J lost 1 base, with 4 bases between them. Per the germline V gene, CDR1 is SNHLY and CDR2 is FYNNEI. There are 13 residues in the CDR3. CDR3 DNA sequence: TGTGCCAGCAGTGAAGGGGGGAACACTGAAGCTTTCTTT. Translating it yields CASSEGGNTEAFF.

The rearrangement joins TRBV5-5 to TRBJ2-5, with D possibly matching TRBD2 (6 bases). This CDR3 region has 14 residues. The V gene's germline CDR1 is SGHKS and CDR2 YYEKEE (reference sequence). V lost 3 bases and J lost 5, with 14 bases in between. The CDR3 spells CASSYRDSTETQYF. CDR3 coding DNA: TGTGCCAGCAGCTACCGGGACTCCACGGAGACCCAGTACTTC.

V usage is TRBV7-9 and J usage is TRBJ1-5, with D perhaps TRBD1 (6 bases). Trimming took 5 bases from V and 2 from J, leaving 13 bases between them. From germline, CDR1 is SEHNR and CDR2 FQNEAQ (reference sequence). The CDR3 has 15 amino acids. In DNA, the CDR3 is TGTGCCAGCAGCCAGCAGGGGTTCGGCAATCAGCCCCAGCATTTT. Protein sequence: CASSQQGFGNQPQHF.

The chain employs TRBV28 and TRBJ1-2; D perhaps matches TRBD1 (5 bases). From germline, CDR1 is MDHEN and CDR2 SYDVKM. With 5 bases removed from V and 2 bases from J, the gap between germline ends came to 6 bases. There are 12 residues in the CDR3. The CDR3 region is CASSRGNYGYTF. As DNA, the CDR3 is TGTGCCAGCAGTCGGGGGAACTATGGCTACACCTTC.

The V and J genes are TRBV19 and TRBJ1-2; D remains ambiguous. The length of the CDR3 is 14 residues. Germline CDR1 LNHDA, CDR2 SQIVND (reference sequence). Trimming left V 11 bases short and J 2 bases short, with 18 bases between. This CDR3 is CAAGQASKNYGYTF. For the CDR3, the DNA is TGTGCCGCCGGGCAGGCGAGCAAAAACTATGGCTACACCTTC.

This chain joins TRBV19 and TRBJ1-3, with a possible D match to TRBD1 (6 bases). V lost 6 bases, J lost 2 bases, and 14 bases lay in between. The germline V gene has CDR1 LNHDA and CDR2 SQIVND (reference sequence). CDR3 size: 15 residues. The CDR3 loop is CASSPGEGAGNTIYF. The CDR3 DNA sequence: TGTGCCAGTAGCCCAGGGGAAGGGGCTGGAAACACCATATATTTT. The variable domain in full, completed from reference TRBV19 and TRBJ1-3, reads DGGITQSPKYLFRKEGQNVTLSCEQNLNHDAMYWYRQDPGQGLRLIYYSQIVNDFQKGDIAEGYSVSREKKESFPLTVTSAQKNPTAFYLCASSPGEGAGNTIYFGEGSWLTVV.

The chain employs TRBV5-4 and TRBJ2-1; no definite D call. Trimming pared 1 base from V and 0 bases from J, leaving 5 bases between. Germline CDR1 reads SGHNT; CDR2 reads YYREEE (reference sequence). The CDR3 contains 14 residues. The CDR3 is CASSLRDSYNEQFF. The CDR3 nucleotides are TGTGCCAGCAGCTTGCGAGACTCCTACAATGAGCAGTTCTTC.

CDR3 sequence: CASSLANGNTEAFF. Here the CDR3 DNA reads TGCGCCAGCAGCTTGGCCAACGGGAACACTGAAGCTTTCTTT. This chain uses TRBV5-1 with TRBJ1-1; D gene unclear. The length of the CDR3 is 14 residues. The germline V gene has CDR1 SGHRS and CDR2 YFSETQ. Trimming shortened V by 0 bases and J by 1 base, and 7 bases separated the two germline ends.

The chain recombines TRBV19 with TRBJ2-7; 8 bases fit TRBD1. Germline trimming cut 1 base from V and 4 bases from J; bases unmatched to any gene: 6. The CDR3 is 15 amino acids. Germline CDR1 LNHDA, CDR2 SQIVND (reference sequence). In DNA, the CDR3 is TGTGCCAGTAGTATAGCGGCAGGGGGCACTTACGAGCAGTACTTC. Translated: CASSIAAGGTYEQYF.

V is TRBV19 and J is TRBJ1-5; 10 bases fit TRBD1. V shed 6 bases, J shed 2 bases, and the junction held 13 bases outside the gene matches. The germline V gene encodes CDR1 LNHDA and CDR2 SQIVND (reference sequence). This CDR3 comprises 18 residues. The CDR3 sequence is CASSPGTGDLQGNQPQHF. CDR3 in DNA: TGTGCCAGTAGCCCCGGGACAGGGGATTTACAGGGCAATCAGCCCCAGCATTTT.

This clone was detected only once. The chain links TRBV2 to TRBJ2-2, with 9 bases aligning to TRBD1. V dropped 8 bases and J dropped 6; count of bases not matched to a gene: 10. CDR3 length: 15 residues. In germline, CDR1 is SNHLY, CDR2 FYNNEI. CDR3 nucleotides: TGTGCCAGCGCGCTGGGACAGGGTATCGCCGGGGAGCTGTTTTTT. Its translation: CASALGQGIAGELFF.

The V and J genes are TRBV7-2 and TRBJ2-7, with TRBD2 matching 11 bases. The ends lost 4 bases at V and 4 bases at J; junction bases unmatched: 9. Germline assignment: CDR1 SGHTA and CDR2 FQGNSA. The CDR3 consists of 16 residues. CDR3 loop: CASSSPTSGIKYEQYF. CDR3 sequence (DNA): TGTGCCAGCAGCTCCCCGACTAGCGGGATCAAGTACGAGCAGTACTTC.

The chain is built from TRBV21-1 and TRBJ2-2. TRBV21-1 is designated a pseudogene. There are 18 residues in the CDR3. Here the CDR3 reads CASSKPYVRGPNTGELFF. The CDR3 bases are TGTGCCAGCAGCAAGCCGTACGTGAGAGGACCGAACACCGGGGAGCTGTTTTTT.

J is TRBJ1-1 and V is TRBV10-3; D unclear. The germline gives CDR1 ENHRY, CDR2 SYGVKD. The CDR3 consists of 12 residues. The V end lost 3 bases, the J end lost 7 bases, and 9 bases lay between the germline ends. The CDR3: CAISDSTVEAFF. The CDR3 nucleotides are TGTGCCATCAGTGACAGTACCGTTGAAGCTTTCTTT.

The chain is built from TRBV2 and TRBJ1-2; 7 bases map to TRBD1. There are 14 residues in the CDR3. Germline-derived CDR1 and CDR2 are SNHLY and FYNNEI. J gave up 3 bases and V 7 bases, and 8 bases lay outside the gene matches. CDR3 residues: CASTETGLDYGYTF. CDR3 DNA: TGTGCCAGCACGGAGACAGGGTTGGACTATGGCTACACCTTC.

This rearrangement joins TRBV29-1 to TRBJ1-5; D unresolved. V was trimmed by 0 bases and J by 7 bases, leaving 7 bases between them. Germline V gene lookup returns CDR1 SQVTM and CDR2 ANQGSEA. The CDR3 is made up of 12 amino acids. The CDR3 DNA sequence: TGCAGCGTTGAAGATCCCCCCCAGCCCCAGCATTTT. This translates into CSVEDPPQPQHF.